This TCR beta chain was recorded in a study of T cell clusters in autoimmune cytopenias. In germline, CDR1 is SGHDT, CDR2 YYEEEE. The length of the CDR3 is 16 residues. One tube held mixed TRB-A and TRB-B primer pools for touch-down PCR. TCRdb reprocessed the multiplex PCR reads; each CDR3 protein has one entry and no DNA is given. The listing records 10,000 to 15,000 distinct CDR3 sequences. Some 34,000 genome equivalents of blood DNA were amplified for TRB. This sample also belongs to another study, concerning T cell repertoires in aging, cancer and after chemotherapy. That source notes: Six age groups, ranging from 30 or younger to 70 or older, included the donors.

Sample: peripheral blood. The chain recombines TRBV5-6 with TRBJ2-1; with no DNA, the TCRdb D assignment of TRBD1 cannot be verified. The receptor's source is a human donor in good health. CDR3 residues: CASSLALTGSYNEQFF.